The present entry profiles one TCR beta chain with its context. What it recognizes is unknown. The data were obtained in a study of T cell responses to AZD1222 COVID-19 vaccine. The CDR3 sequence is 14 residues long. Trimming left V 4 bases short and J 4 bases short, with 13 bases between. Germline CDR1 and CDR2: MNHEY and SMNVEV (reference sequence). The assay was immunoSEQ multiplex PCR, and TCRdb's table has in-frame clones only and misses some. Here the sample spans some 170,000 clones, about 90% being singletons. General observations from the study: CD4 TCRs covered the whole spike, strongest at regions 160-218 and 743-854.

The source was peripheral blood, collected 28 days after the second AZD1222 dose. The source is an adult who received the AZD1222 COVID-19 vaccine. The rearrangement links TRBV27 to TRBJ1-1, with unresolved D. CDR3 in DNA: TGTGCCAGCAGTTACACAATTCGTGGCACTGAAGCTTTCTTT. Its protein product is CASSYTIRGTEAFF.